A selection of T cell receptor beta chains follows, all from one sample in a study of cytotoxic CD8 clonotypes in ibrutinib-treated CLL. Clones were sequenced by immunoSEQ multiplex PCR, and TCRdb holds only the in-frame ones, with some missing. The sample holds more than 85,000 clones, roughly three quarters seen once. The sequencing here drew on PBMCs, taken after 24 months of ibrutinib treatment. These receptors all stem from a human donor with chronic lymphocytic leukemia. Both conserved end residues are part of each CDR3. D genes are given only for firm matches. Clone size is given for some rows only: seen once, a few or many times, or a class if the clone is expanded.

j_call d_call v_call clone_size cdr3_nt cdr3_aa
TRBJ1-2 . TRBV6-6 . TGTGCCAGCAGTTCTCTAGCTAACTATGGCTACACCTTC CASSSLANYGYTF
TRBJ1-3 . TRBV27 . TGTGCCAGCAGTCAATTACAGGGAAACACCATATATTTT CASSQLQGNTIYF
TRBJ1-1 . TRBV5-1 . TGCGCCAGCAGCTTTGGGGGGATGGCTGAAGCTTTCTTT CASSFGGMAEAFF
TRBJ2-3 . TRBV28 few TGTGCCAGCTCCCTGTCGGGAATCACAGATACGCAGTATTTT CASSLSGITDTQYF
TRBJ2-2 . TRBV7-2 . TGTGCCAGCAGCATAGGGGGTGGGTCCGGAGAGCTGTTTTTT CASSIGGGSGELFF
TRBJ2-1 . TRBV10-3 . TGTGCCATCAGTGAGGAGGACATGCACAATGAGCAGTTCTTC CAISEEDMHNEQFF
TRBJ1-1 . TRBV5-6 . TGTGCCAGCAGCTCAGACAGGCCCCGGTCAGCTTTCTTT CASSSDRPRSAFF
TRBJ1-3 . TRBV18 . TGTGCCAGCTCAAGGGACTCTGGAAACACCATATATTTT CASSRDSGNTIYF
TRBJ2-7 . TRBV4-2 . TGTGCCAGCAGCCAGAGCCAGAGGGCCTACGAGCAGTACTTC CASSQSQRAYEQYF
TRBJ2-3 TRBD1 TRBV5-1 . TGCGCCAGCAGCTTAGAGACAGGGGCCCTCGGGTATTTT CASSLETGALGYF
TRBJ2-3 TRBD1 TRBV4-1 few TGCGCCAGCAGCCACCTGACAGGGCCTAGCACAGATACGCAGTATTTT CASSHLTGPSTDTQYF
TRBJ2-1 . TRBV7-6 many TGTGCCAGCAACCCCTTGCTCGTGGGCCAGCCCAATGAGCAGTTCTTC CASNPLLVGQPNEQFF
TRBJ2-1 TRBD2 TRBV11-2 few TGTGCCAGCAGCTTGAGAACTAGCGGGTACAATGAGCAGTTCTTC CASSLRTSGYNEQFF
TRBJ1-2 . TRBV27 . TGTGCCAGCAGTTTACGCAGGGACTGGAACTATGGCTACACCTTC CASSLRRDWNYGYTF
TRBJ2-5 TRBD2 TRBV6-5 . TGTGCCAGCAGTTACTCGACTAGCGGGGGGGAGACCCAGTACTTC CASSYSTSGGETQYF
TRBJ2-3 . TRBV29-1 . TGCAGCGTTGTGGTTAGCGGAAGCACAGATACGCAGTATTTT CSVVVSGSTDTQYF
TRBJ2-3 TRBD2 TRBV5-4 once TGTGCCAGCAGCCGAAGCGGGGCACCAGATACGCAGTATTTT CASSRSGAPDTQYF
TRBJ2-2 . TRBV11-1 . TGTGCCATCCTTATAGGACGGACCGGGGAGCTGTTTTTT CAILIGRTGELFF